The 24 T cell receptor beta chains presented below share a single source sample, sequenced in a study of response to subunit inactivated influenza vaccine. TCRdb re-derived calls from the RT-PCR reads in MiXCR, one entry per CDR3 protein. Among roughly 460,000 distinct CDR3 sequences listed, 9.5% to 12% were seen once. The specimen comprised PBMCs from blood, sampled 35 to 45 days after vaccination. Every receptor here comes from a man aged 45-65 years who received an inactivated influenza vaccine.

This clonotype was detected a few times. The V gene is TRBV6-5, the J gene TRBJ2-5; the match to TRBD2 covers 7 bases. Trimming cost V 4 bases and J 1 base; bases outside gene matches: 6. The CDR3 is 15 residues long. The germline V gene encodes CDR1 MNHEY and CDR2 SVGAGI. CDR3 residues: CASSSLASGQETQYF. Here the CDR3 DNA reads TGTGCCAGCAGTTCTTTGGCTAGCGGCCAAGAGACCCAGTACTTC.

The genes are TRBV7-2 and TRBJ2-1, with 8 bases fitting TRBD2. There are 13 residues in the CDR3. The V gene end was trimmed by 5 bases and the J gene end by 6 bases; junction bases not matched to a gene: 3. CDR1 is SGHTA and CDR2 is FQGNSA in the germline V gene. CDR3 coding DNA: TGTGCCAGCAGCGCTAGCGGGCTCAATGAGCAGTTCTTC. Residues: CASSASGLNEQFF.

This clonotype was observed many times. The J gene is TRBJ1-6, the V gene TRBV10-3; D not resolved. CDR1 and CDR2 (germline): ENHRY, SYGVKD. The length of the CDR3 is 17 residues. With 2 bases removed from V and 6 bases from J, the gap between germline ends came to 17 bases. CDR3 protein: CAISETNTRAINSPLHF. The CDR3 DNA reads TGTGCCATCAGTGAGACCAACACCCGGGCTATTAATTCACCCCTCCACTTT.

As concerns this clonotype: A much larger clone differs from this one at a single base, so this may be a read error. This sequence joins TRBV5-1 and TRBJ1-3; D is unclear. V was cut by 2 bases and J by 0 bases, with 6 bases left in between. CDR3 length: 14 residues. Germline V gene lookup returns CDR1 SGHRS and CDR2 YFSETQ. Here the CDR3 DNA reads TGCGCCAGCAGCTTCTGGAGCTCTGGAAACACCATATATTTT. Protein sequence: CASSFWSSGNTIYF.

This clonotype has more than one count but fewer than ten. This chain uses TRBV5-1 with TRBJ2-5, with 10 bases fitting TRBD1. Germline lookup yields CDR1 SGHRS and CDR2 YFSETQ. V was pared by 4 bases and J by 5 bases, with 5 bases of the junction left unmatched. The CDR3 covers 14 residues. The CDR3 nucleotides are TGCGCCAGCAGCCCGGGACAGGGGATGGAGACCCAGTACTTC. It codes for CASSPGQGMETQYF.

The table lists this clonotype with a few counts. The chain uses TRBV7-8 and TRBJ2-7; D gene unclear. Looked up from germline, CDR1 is SGHVS and CDR2 is FQNEAQ. V was cut by 1 base and J by 3 bases, with 7 bases left in between. The CDR3 length is 13 residues. The CDR3 protein is CASSLGILYEQYF. CDR3 DNA sequence: TGTGCCAGCAGCTTAGGTATCCTCTACGAGCAGTACTTC. Full variable domain (outside the CDR3, taken from reference TRBV7-8 and TRBJ2-7): GAGVSQSPRYKVAKRGQDVALRCDPISGHVSLFWYQQALGQGPEFLTYFQNEAQLDKSGLPSDRFFAERPEGSVSTLKIQRTQQEDSAVYLCASSLGILYEQYFGPGTRLTVT.

This chain uses TRBV5-6 with TRBJ1-6, with a weak D call TRBD1 (5 bases). The CDR3 runs 15 residues. The germline V and J ends were trimmed by 4 bases and 14 bases, with 22 bases remaining between them. Germline loops: CDR1 SGHDT, CDR2 YYEEEE. The CDR3 is CASSERWDVEETLHF. The DNA for the CDR3 is TGTGCCAGCAGCGAGAGGTGGGACGTCGAGGAAACCCTCCACTTT. Together with reference TRBV5-6 and TRBJ1-6, the CDR3 gives the full variable domain: DAGVTQSPTHLIKTRGQQVTLRCSPKSGHDTVSWYQQALGQGPQFIFQYYEEEERQRGNFPDRFSGHQFPNYSSELNVNALLLGDSALYLCASSERWDVEETLHFGNGTRLTVT.

The V gene is TRBV6-6, the J gene TRBJ2-1, with 7 bases identical to TRBD2. V gave up 7 bases and J gave up 5 bases; unmatched junction bases: 5. Germline V gene sequence: CDR1 MNHNY, CDR2 SVGAGI (reference sequence). The length of the CDR3 is 13 residues. The CDR3 region is CASTWDYNNEQFF. DNA for the CDR3: TGTGCCAGCACCTGGGACTATAACAATGAGCAGTTCTTC.

DNA of the CDR3: TGTGCCAGCAGCTTAGTAACGGCAAAACAGGGACGCTACGAGCAGTACTTC. This gives the protein CASSLVTAKQGRYEQYF. This sequence joins TRBV7-9 and TRBJ2-7; D possibly corresponds to TRBD1 (6 bases). The germline gives CDR1 SEHNR, CDR2 FQNEAQ (reference sequence). This CDR3 is 17 amino acids long. The V end lost 1 base, the J end lost 3 bases, and 19 bases lay between the germline ends.

The V gene is TRBV7-2, the J gene TRBJ2-7; D is ambiguous. Germline CDR1 SGHTA, CDR2 FQGNSA. V was shortened by 5 bases and J by 2 bases, with 19 bases between the two germline ends. There are 16 residues in the CDR3. CDR3 loop: CASSPWEAAVPYEQYF. For the CDR3, the DNA is TGTGCCAGCAGCCCCTGGGAAGCTGCAGTTCCCTACGAGCAGTACTTC.

The J gene is TRBJ2-3, the V gene TRBV27; 13 bases match TRBD2. Germline values: CDR1 MNHEY, CDR2 SMNVEV (reference sequence). Trimming took 0 bases from V and 0 from J; bases not matched to a gene: 12. The CDR3 is 21 residues long. The CDR3 DNA reads as TGTGCCAGCAGTTTATCGTTGGGGACTAGCGGGGATGGGATCAGCACAGATACGCAGTATTTT. Translation: CASSLSLGTSGDGISTDTQYF.

This clonotype was seen a handful of times. The genes are TRBV12-3 or TRBV12-4 and TRBJ2-2; possibly TRBD1 or TRBD2 for D (5 bases each). Deletions cut 6 bases from V and 4 bases from J, with 12 bases between. The CDR3 has 14 amino acids. CDR3 nucleotide sequence: TGTGCCAGCAGATGGGGGTTCATCACCGGGGAGCTGTTTTTT. This encodes CASRWGFITGELFF.

This rearrangement joins TRBV5-1 to TRBJ2-1; D tentatively fits TRBD1 or TRBD2 (5 bases each). The germline V gene has CDR1 SGHRS and CDR2 YFSETQ. V lost 4 bases to trimming and J lost 6 bases, with 20 bases between them. The CDR3 is 16 amino acids. CDR3 sequence: CASSPPGFEGTNEQFF. The CDR3 DNA sequence: TGCGCCAGCAGCCCCCCGGGTTTCGAGGGGACCAATGAGCAGTTCTTC.

This clonotype showed up many times. V and J are TRBV7-6 and TRBJ2-1, with D perhaps matching TRBD2 (5 bases). The CDR3 consists of 15 residues. The V gene's germline CDR1 is SGHVS and CDR2 FNYEAQ. V was cut by 5 bases and J by 6 bases, with 17 bases left in between. The DNA of the CDR3 is TGTGCCAGCAGCCCAGGAGCGGTAGCCCTCAATGAGCAGTTCTTC. Its translation is CASSPGAVALNEQFF.

J is TRBJ2-1 and V is TRBV7-9; tentatively, D is TRBD2 (7 bases). V lost 8 bases, J lost 5 bases, and 16 bases lay in between. CDR3 length equals 14 residues. Germline V gene sequence: CDR1 SEHNR, CDR2 FQNEAQ (reference sequence). CDR3 amino acids: CASPPGGRDNEQFF. In DNA form, the CDR3 reads TGTGCCAGCCCCCCCGGGGGGCGAGACAATGAGCAGTTCTTC.

This clonotype was detected ten times or more. The V call is TRBV4-1, the J call TRBJ2-7; D gene uncertain. The CDR3 has 13 residues. Germline values: CDR1 MGHRA, CDR2 YSYEKL. Trimming pared 0 bases from V and 3 bases from J, leaving 6 bases between. The CDR3 DNA sequence: TGCGCCAGCAGCCAAGACAGAGACTACGAGCAGTACTTC. This translates into CASSQDRDYEQYF.

There are a few counts of this clonotype. The J gene is TRBJ2-7, the V gene TRBV6-1; TRBD1 agrees at 8 bases. This CDR3 comprises 13 residues. The V and J ends lost 8 bases and 0 bases, in that order; junction bases with no gene match: 3. From germline, CDR1 is MNHNS and CDR2 SASEGT. The CDR3 sequence: CASWTGSSYEQYF. DNA for the CDR3: TGTGCCAGCTGGACAGGGAGCTCCTACGAGCAGTACTTC.

The chain couples TRBV7-8 to TRBJ1-2, with a tentative D call TRBD1 (5 bases). Germline V gene sequence: CDR1 SGHVS, CDR2 FQNEAQ. The CDR3 runs 15 residues. V shed 1 base and J shed 6 bases, with 15 bases lying between them. CDR3 region: CASSLVQGGYDGYTF. CDR3 nucleotides: TGTGCCAGCAGCTTAGTTCAGGGAGGGTATGATGGCTACACCTTC.

This clonotype came up a few times. The chain joins TRBV5-1 to TRBJ2-7; 7 nucleotides match TRBD1. Germline V lookup: CDR1 SGHRS, CDR2 YFSETQ. The V gene end was trimmed by 2 bases and the J gene end by 1 base; junction bases not matched to a gene: 6. The CDR3 loop spans 15 amino acids. The CDR3 region is CASSFGTAKSYEQYF. Written as DNA, the CDR3 is TGCGCCAGCAGCTTTGGGACAGCGAAATCCTACGAGCAGTACTTC. Full variable domain (missing parts from reference TRBV5-1 and TRBJ2-7): KAGVTQTPRYLIKTRGQQVTLSCSPISGHRSVSWYQQTPGQGLQFLFEYFSETQRNKGNFPGRFSGRQFSNSRSEMNVSTLELGDSALYLCASSFGTAKSYEQYFGPGTRLTVT.

This clonotype was seen a handful of times. The chain has TRBV12-3 or TRBV12-4 and TRBJ2-7, with D perhaps matching TRBD2 (5 bases). CDR3 length: 14 amino acids. V shed 6 bases and J shed 2 bases, with 14 bases lying between them. This CDR3 is CASRRVGQAYEQYF. The CDR3 DNA sequence: TGTGCCAGCAGGCGGGTCGGGCAGGCCTACGAGCAGTACTTC.

This clonotype has a handful of counts. The chain joins TRBV29-1 to TRBJ2-5; 7 nucleotides align to TRBD1. CDR3 length: 13 residues. The V segment lost 4 bases and the J segment 5 bases; nucleotides outside the gene matches: 7. The germline V gene has CDR1 SQVTM and CDR2 ANQGSEA. In DNA, the CDR3 is TGCAGCGTTGGGGGCAGGGGGTCGGAGACCCAGTACTTC. It translates to CSVGGRGSETQYF. The full variable domain, its missing parts supplied by reference TRBV29-1 and TRBJ2-5, is SAVISQKPSRDICQRGTSLTIQCQVDSQVTMMFWYRQQPGQSLTLIATANQGSEATYESGFVIDKFPISRPNLTFSTLTVSNMSPEDSSIYLCSVGGRGSETQYFGPGTRLLVL.

The rearrangement joins TRBV20-1 to TRBJ2-7; D remains ambiguous. The CDR3 length is 12 residues. Trimming removed 0 bases at V and 4 bases at J, with 7 bases between. Per the germline V gene, CDR1 is DFQATT and CDR2 is SNEGSKA (reference sequence). CDR3 sequence reads: CSARDQIYEQYF. CDR3 nucleotide sequence: TGCAGTGCTAGAGATCAGATTTACGAGCAGTACTTC.

This clonotype was counted a few times. The CDR3 DNA reads TGCAGCGTCGCCGGGACAGGGGGCTTTGAGCAGTTCTTC. As protein: CSVAGTGGFEQFF. The chain has TRBV29-1 and TRBJ2-1; 12 bases are shared with TRBD1. The CDR3 has 13 residues. The junction had 6 bases not matched to a gene; V was cut back by 6 bases and J by 9 bases. Germline loops: CDR1 SQVTM, CDR2 ANQGSEA.

The sample holds a few counts of this clonotype. The chain couples TRBV7-9 to TRBJ1-4, with 7 bases matching TRBD1. Germline V gene sequence: CDR1 SEHNR, CDR2 FQNEAQ (reference sequence). CDR3 length equals 14 residues. The V and J ends lost 5 bases and 8 bases, in that order; junction bases with no gene match: 8. DNA of the CDR3: TGTGCCAGCAGCGTACTAGACAGGGAGGAAAAACTGTTTTTT. Residues: CASSVLDREEKLFF.